This passage covers 28 T cell receptor beta chains from one sample sequenced in a study of CD8+ T cells in alopecia areata. RNA was extracted and reverse transcribed into cDNA as the sequencing template. Clones were read by immunoSEQ multiplex PCR, and TCRdb kept only the in-frame ones, dropping some. The sample has some 190,000 clones, about 47% seen once. Treatment: oral pan-JAK inhibitor, 5-10 mg twice daily. The sequenced sample was CD8+ T cells sorted from blood, obtained between weeks 51 and 52, from a patient treated with tofacitinib. All receptors derive from a human donor with alopecia areata.

This chain joins TRBV28 and TRBJ2-5; unclear D gene. Germline CDR1 is MDHEN and CDR2 is SYDVKM. The CDR3 loop spans 13 amino acids. Trimming pared 1 base from V and 1 base from J, leaving 4 bases between. The CDR3 bases are TGTGCCAGCAGTTTATCCGGCCAAGAGACCCAGTACTTC. Amino acids: CASSLSGQETQYF.

The V call is TRBV13, the J call TRBJ1-2; D not certain. Germline-derived CDR1 and CDR2 are PRHDT and FYEKMQ (reference sequence). V was trimmed by 2 bases and J by 7 bases, leaving 11 bases between them. The length of the CDR3 is 13 residues. CDR3 nucleotides: TGTGCCAGCAGCTTACCCGAAGGACTTGGCTACACCTTC. Its translation is CASSLPEGLGYTF.

The V gene is TRBV5-6, the J gene TRBJ2-2; either TRBD1 or TRBD2 may fit D (5 bases each). The CDR3 runs to 16 residues. V was trimmed by 3 bases and J by 3 bases, leaving 15 bases between them. Germline V gene lookup returns CDR1 SGHDT and CDR2 YYEEEE. The CDR3 protein is CASSSDGTLDTGELFF. In DNA, the CDR3 is TGTGCCAGCAGCTCCGACGGGACGCTGGACACCGGGGAGCTGTTTTTT.

The chain couples TRBV4-3 to TRBJ1-1; no definite D call. Germline V gene data show CDR1 as LGHNA and CDR2 as YSLEER. The CDR3 loop spans 15 amino acids. Trimming removed 0 bases from V and 0 bases from J, with 8 bases in between. This CDR3 is CASSQDDHMNTEAFF. As DNA, the CDR3 is TGCGCCAGCAGCCAAGATGACCACATGAACACTGAAGCTTTCTTT.

This clone was found a few times. V and J are TRBV7-3 and TRBJ1-1; 9 positions match TRBD1. CDR3 size: 13 residues. Germline lookup yields CDR1 SGHTA and CDR2 FQGTGA. Losses at the gene ends were 5 bases for V and 7 bases for J; bases not matched to a gene: 5. CDR3: CASSRDRAFEAFF. CDR3 nucleotide sequence: TGTGCCAGCAGCCGGGACAGGGCGTTTGAAGCTTTCTTT.

V is TRBV25-1 and J is TRBJ2-3; 7 nucleotides align to TRBD1. The V gene's germline CDR1 is MGHDK and CDR2 SYGVNS. This CDR3 has 14 amino acids. The ends lost 7 bases at V and 4 bases at J; junction bases unmatched: 8. The CDR3 region has the DNA TGTGCCAGCAAGAGTTACAGGGGCGCAGATACGCAGTATTTT. As protein: CASKSYRGADTQYF.

V gene TRBV10-3 combines with J gene TRBJ1-2, with 12 bases that match TRBD1. In germline, CDR1 is ENHRY, CDR2 SYGVKD. The CDR3 is made up of 15 amino acids. V was clipped by 7 bases and J by 2 bases; unmatched bases: 5. The DNA for the CDR3 is TGTGCCATCACTCCGGGACAGGGGGCCAACTATGGCTACACCTTC. Amino acid sequence: CAITPGQGANYGYTF.

CDR3 nucleotide sequence: TGTGCTAGTGGTCTTAGCGGGGGGGCCCCTCAAGAGACCCAGTACTTC. It is translated as CASGLSGGAPQETQYF. The V gene is TRBV12-5, the J gene TRBJ2-5; TRBD2 matches at 11 bases. J was trimmed by 2 bases and V by 5 bases; bases with no gene match: 7. CDR1 is LGHNT and CDR2 is FRNRAP in the germline V gene. This CDR3 comprises 16 residues. The complete variable domain, with remaining parts taken from reference TRBV12-5 and TRBJ2-5, reads DARVTQTPRHKVTEMGQEVTMRCQPILGHNTVFWYRQTMMQGLELLAYFRNRAPLDDSGMPKDRFSAEMPDATLATLKIQPSEPRDSAVYFCASGLSGGAPQETQYFGPGTRLLVL.

The table lists this clone with a count of one. J is TRBJ2-6 and V is TRBV10-3; 7 bases are a match to TRBD1. In germline, CDR1 is ENHRY, CDR2 SYGVKD. The CDR3 is 17 amino acids. V was clipped by 4 bases and J by 0 bases; unmatched bases: 6. CDR3 nucleotides: TGTGCCATCAGTGCACAGGGGTCTCCCTCTGGGGCCAACGTCCTGACTTTC. It encodes CAISAQGSPSGANVLTF.

This clone was picked up a small number of times. V usage is TRBV9 and J usage is TRBJ2-7; D possibly matches TRBD1 or TRBD2 (6 bases each). CDR1 is SGDLS, CDR2 YYNGEE, per germline. V dropped 3 bases and J dropped 2 bases, with 15 bases sitting between them. The length of the CDR3 is 15 residues. CDR3 loop: CASSAGGGRAYEQYF. CDR3 nucleotide sequence: TGTGCCAGCAGCGCCGGAGGGGGTAGGGCCTACGAGCAGTACTTC. Full variable domain (remainder filled in from reference TRBV9 and TRBJ2-7): DSGVTQTPKHLITATGQRVTLRCSPRSGDLSVYWYQQSLDQGLQFLIQYYNGEERAKGNILERFSAQQFPDLHSELNLSSLELGDSALYFCASSAGGGRAYEQYFGPGTRLTVT.

The V call is TRBV27, the J call TRBJ1-5, with unresolved D. CDR3 length: 14 amino acids. From germline, CDR1 is MNHEY and CDR2 SMNVEV (reference sequence). The ends were cut back, 2 bases at V and 6 bases at J, with 11 bases in the middle. DNA for the CDR3: TGTGCCAGCAGTTTAGCCGGGTCCCCTCAGCCCCAGCATTTT. This sequence encodes CASSLAGSPQPQHF.

This chain links TRBV5-6 with TRBJ2-7; possibly TRBD2 for D (5 bases). Trimming took off 4 bases at V and 3 bases at J, with 14 bases between the two ends. Germline V CDR1 and CDR2: SGHDT, YYEEEE. The CDR3 is made up of 14 amino acids. The CDR3: CASSPSGESYEQYF. CDR3 nucleotide sequence: TGTGCCAGCAGCCCCTCCGGGGAAAGCTACGAGCAGTACTTC.

The V call is TRBV7-8, the J call TRBJ2-3; TRBD1 matches 9 bases. Germline V gene lookup returns CDR1 SGHVS and CDR2 FQNEAQ. The CDR3 consists of 14 residues. Trimming took 4 bases from V and 5 from J; bases not matched to a gene: 4. The CDR3 DNA reads TGTGCCAGCAGCTGGGACAGGGTAGGAGATACGCAGTATTTT. Translated: CASSWDRVGDTQYF.

The chain carries TRBV7-9 and TRBJ2-5; the D gene is possibly TRBD2 (5 bases). The CDR3 runs to 12 residues. V gave up 7 bases and J gave up 4 bases, with 10 bases separating them. The V gene's germline CDR1 is SEHNR and CDR2 FQNEAQ (reference sequence). The CDR3 loop is CASMRGGETQYF. The CDR3 DNA is TGTGCCAGCATGAGAGGAGGAGAGACCCAGTACTTC.

The V gene is TRBV27, the J gene TRBJ1-6; 7 bases align to TRBD1. The germline V gene has CDR1 MNHEY and CDR2 SMNVEV (reference sequence). The J segment lost 10 bases and the V segment lost 6 bases, leaving 15 bases of the junction unmatched. This CDR3 comprises 16 residues. CDR3 coding DNA: TGTGCCAGCAGCGGGAACAGGGGTCCAGCGGGGTCACCCCTCCACTTT. Translation gives CASSGNRGPAGSPLHF.

The gene calls are TRBV10-3 and TRBJ1-1; D is uncertain. With 0 bases removed from V and 3 bases from J, the gap between germline ends came to 8 bases. The CDR3 covers 14 residues. The germline V gene has CDR1 ENHRY and CDR2 SYGVKD. DNA for the CDR3: TGTGCCATCAGTGAGTCATTTGGGGACACTGAAGCTTTCTTT. Its protein is CAISESFGDTEAFF.

In this sample, this clone turned up a few times. The chain carries TRBV13 and TRBJ2-7, with D tentatively TRBD1 (6 bases). The V end lost 5 bases, the J end lost 2 bases, and 10 bases lay between the germline ends. CDR3 length equals 13 residues. Germline V gene lookup returns CDR1 PRHDT and CDR2 FYEKMQ (reference sequence). DNA of the CDR3: TGTGCCAGCAGCATGGGGACAACCTACGAGCAGTACTTC. Amino acids: CASSMGTTYEQYF.

The rearrangement joins TRBV14 to TRBJ2-7; no reliable D call. This CDR3 contains 13 residues. Germline V lookup: CDR1 SGHDN, CDR2 FVKESK. The V end was cut by 4 bases, the J end by 6 bases, with 13 bases between. Here the CDR3 reads CASSLTHSVEQYF. CDR3 nucleotide sequence: TGTGCCAGCAGCCTGACGCACAGTGTCGAGCAGTACTTC.

This clone has more than one count but fewer than ten. The chain couples TRBV5-4 to TRBJ2-5; D might be TRBD2 (7 bases). Per germline, CDR1 SGHNT and CDR2 YYREEE (reference sequence). CDR3 length: 15 amino acids. The V and J ends lost 4 bases and 1 base respectively, with 14 bases between them. The CDR3 nucleotides are TGTGCCAGCAGCCCACCTGGGGGGGCCCAAGAGACCCAGTACTTC. Its protein is CASSPPGGAQETQYF.

The chain carries TRBV5-1 and TRBJ2-5; 7 bases line up with TRBD1. Germline lookup yields CDR1 SGHRS and CDR2 YFSETQ. V lost 3 bases to trimming and J lost 5 bases; unmatched junction nucleotides: 10. This CDR3 region has 15 residues. CDR3 nucleotide sequence: TGCGCCAGCAGCTCGCCCACAGGGGTTGAGGAGACCCAGTACTTC. This gives the protein CASSSPTGVEETQYF.

This clone was seen a handful of times. This rearrangement joins TRBV29-1 to TRBJ1-1; no clear D. V lost 3 bases and J lost 10, with 9 bases in between. Germline V gives CDR1 SQVTM, CDR2 ANQGSEA. The CDR3 is 10 amino acids. The CDR3 bases are TGCAGCGTTGAGTACACGGGAGCTTTCTTT. Its protein is CSVEYTGAFF.

This sequence joins TRBV9 and TRBJ2-1, with D perhaps matching TRBD1 (6 bases). Germline-derived CDR1 and CDR2 are SGDLS and YYNGEE. This CDR3 comprises 17 residues. Trimming took off 1 base at V and 5 bases at J, with 19 bases between the two ends. Here the CDR3 DNA reads TGTGCCAGCAGCGTAAACGGGACACCAAGGGGCCACAATGAGCAGTTCTTC. This sequence encodes CASSVNGTPRGHNEQFF.

This chain links TRBV15 with TRBJ2-1; D may correspond to TRBD1 or TRBD2 (5 bases each). The CDR3 totals 15 residues. Germline CDR1 LNHNV, CDR2 YYDKDF (reference sequence). With 6 bases removed from V and 9 bases from J, the gap between germline ends came to 21 bases. This CDR3 reads CATRVGRDPGIEQFF. As DNA, the CDR3 is TGTGCCACCAGGGTGGGCCGGGACCCCGGCATTGAGCAGTTCTTC.

In this sample, this clone turned up a few times. The chain employs TRBV30 and TRBJ1-3; 11 bases match TRBD1. The CDR3 has 13 residues. Germline CDR1 is GTSNPN and CDR2 is SVGIG (reference sequence). Losses at the gene ends were 5 bases for V and 7 bases for J; bases not matched to a gene: 4. CDR3 in amino acids: CAWSGTGGNTIYF. The CDR3 nucleotides read TGTGCCTGGTCCGGGACAGGGGGTAACACCATATATTTT.

This clone was observed a few times. The rearrangement uses TRBV6-5 and TRBJ2-1; 7 nucleotides align to TRBD1. Germline V lookup: CDR1 MNHEY, CDR2 SVGAGI. V was clipped by 6 bases and J by 7 bases; unmatched bases: 9. This CDR3 comprises 14 residues. The CDR3 nucleotides read TGTGCCAGCAGCAGGGGACAGCCATGGAATGAGCAGTTCTTC. Translated: CASSRGQPWNEQFF.

Note on this clone: This sample also contains other DNA sequences that code for the same CDR3. The V call is TRBV27, the J call TRBJ2-7; D unresolved. In germline, CDR1 is MNHEY, CDR2 SMNVEV (reference sequence). V lost 2 bases and J lost 3, with 8 bases in between. The CDR3 has 13 residues. CDR3 in DNA: TGTGCCAGCAGTTTAGGCAGGAGCTACGAGCAGTACTTC. It is translated as CASSLGRSYEQYF.

This clone has only one observation. The chain uses TRBV18 and TRBJ1-2; a weak D match, TRBD1 (6 bases). The CDR3 extends over 15 amino acids. V was pared by 5 bases and J by 4 bases, with 17 bases between. CDR1 is KGHSH and CDR2 is LQKENI in the germline V gene. CDR3 sequence reads: CASSRTEPNTYGYTF. DNA of the CDR3: TGTGCCAGCTCAAGGACAGAGCCCAACACCTATGGCTACACCTTC.

This rearrangement joins TRBV6-5 to TRBJ1-1; D is undetermined. The germline gives CDR1 MNHEY, CDR2 SVGAGI. V was pared by 1 base and J by 7 bases, with 10 bases between. The CDR3 length is 13 residues. The CDR3 loop is CASSYFGGGEAFF. In DNA, the CDR3 is TGTGCCAGCAGTTACTTCGGAGGTGGTGAAGCTTTCTTT.